The 27 T cell receptor beta chains presented below share a single source sample, sequenced in a study of CD8 T cells in ankylosing spondylitis. TCRdb ran MiXCR on the 5' RACE reads and lists one entry per CDR3 protein. The table has more than 600,000 distinct CDR3 sequences, around a fifth seen once. Overall study findings and caveats: Typical of ankylosing spondylitis blood, it appeared, was a TCR beta motif of under 10 highly homologous variants.

These receptors have no known antigen. What was sequenced was blood, either unsorted or a sorted T cell fraction (not recorded which). These TCRs come from a male donor with ankylosing spondylitis.

This clonotype occurred a few times. The chain uses TRBV29-1 and TRBJ1-1, with D tentatively TRBD1 (5 bases). The CDR3 is 14 amino acids. With 1 base removed from V and 1 base from J, the gap between germline ends came to 10 bases. Germline V gene data show CDR1 as SQVTM and CDR2 as ANQGSEA. CDR3 DNA sequence: TGCAGCGTTGAAGTTGGGGGGGGGAACACTGAAGCTTTCTTT. This encodes CSVEVGGGNTEAFF.

This chain uses TRBV4-1 with TRBJ2-2; 8 nucleotides align to TRBD1. The V gene's germline CDR1 is MGHRA and CDR2 YSYEKL. J was trimmed by 2 bases and V by 3 bases; bases with no gene match: 11. The CDR3 runs 18 residues. CDR3 sequence: CASSHQGAASSNTGELFF. In nucleotides, the CDR3 is TGCGCCAGCAGCCATCAGGGGGCGGCCTCCTCCAACACCGGGGAGCTGTTTTTT.

This clonotype showed up just a few times. This chain uses TRBV20-1 with TRBJ1-1; the D gene is possibly TRBD1 (5 bases). Germline CDR1 and CDR2: DFQATT and SNEGSKA (reference sequence). The CDR3 runs 15 residues. Trimming took off 0 bases at V and 1 base at J, with 12 bases between the two ends. The CDR3 bases are TGCAGTGCTAGAGAACCCACGGGGCGGAACACTGAAGCTTTCTTT. It specifies CSAREPTGRNTEAFF.

The V and J genes are TRBV20-1 and TRBJ2-4, with D possibly being TRBD2 (5 bases). This CDR3 region has 17 residues. Trimming cost V 0 bases and J 0 bases, with 15 bases left between them. CDR1 and CDR2 (germline): DFQATT, SNEGSKA (reference sequence). The CDR3 bases are TGCAGTGCTAGAGATCTTACTCGAGGACTAGCCAAAAACATTCAGTACTTC. Amino acids: CSARDLTRGLAKNIQYF.

The rearrangement uses TRBV6-1 and TRBJ1-5; 8 bases agree with TRBD1. V shed 3 bases and J 0 bases; nucleotides not matched to a gene: 1. Germline V gene sequence: CDR1 MNHNS, CDR2 SASEGT. The CDR3 consists of 15 residues. The CDR3 DNA reads TGTGCCAGCAGTGATGGACAGGGTAGCAATCAGCCCCAGCATTTT. As protein: CASSDGQGSNQPQHF.

The V and J genes are TRBV12-3 or TRBV12-4 and TRBJ2-5; D ambiguous. The CDR3 has 13 residues. V lost 7 bases and J 5 bases, leaving 14 bases between the germline ends. The DNA for the CDR3 is TGTGCCAGCACTCTAGTTGGCGCGGAGACCCAGTACTTC. This encodes CASTLVGAETQYF.

This clonotype has a handful of counts. This chain connects TRBV27 to TRBJ2-7, with D maybe TRBD1 (5 bases). Germline assignment: CDR1 MNHEY and CDR2 SMNVEV (reference sequence). V lost 5 bases to trimming and J lost 3 bases, with 14 bases between them. The CDR3 totals 14 residues. The chain's CDR3 is CASSEVSTDYEQYF. The CDR3 coding sequence is TGTGCCAGCAGTGAAGTGTCGACAGACTACGAGCAGTACTTC.

This clonotype was recorded a few times. The chain joins TRBV7-9 to TRBJ1-1; TRBD1 matches at 7 bases. The CDR3 spans 13 residues. J gave up 11 bases and V 5 bases, and 11 bases lay outside the gene matches. Germline loops: CDR1 SEHNR, CDR2 FQNEAQ (reference sequence). The CDR3 region has the DNA TGTGCCAGCAGCATGACAGGGCGCGGGGAGGCTTTCTTT. This gives the protein CASSMTGRGEAFF.

The chain joins TRBV9 to TRBJ1-3; no firm D call. CDR3 length equals 15 residues. CDR1 is SGDLS and CDR2 is YYNGEE in the germline V gene. Trimming took off 0 bases at V and 1 base at J, with 8 bases between the two ends. The CDR3 region is CASSVVGSSGNTIYF. CDR3 bases: TGTGCCAGCAGCGTAGTTGGGTCGTCTGGAAACACCATATATTTT.

V and J are TRBV20-1 and TRBJ2-3; D call uncertain. The CDR3 is 14 amino acids. V lost 3 bases and J 5 bases, leaving 15 bases between the germline ends. Looked up from germline, CDR1 is DFQATT and CDR2 is SNEGSKA (reference sequence). Here the CDR3 reads CSASIPPWGDTQYF. The CDR3 bases are TGCAGTGCTAGTATTCCTCCCTGGGGAGATACGCAGTATTTT.

The V and J genes are TRBV12-3 or TRBV12-4 and TRBJ1-5; 7 nucleotides agree with TRBD1. Trimming took 3 bases from V and 5 from J; bases not matched to a gene: 7. The CDR3 has 15 residues. In DNA form, the CDR3 reads TGTGCCAGCAGTTTGGGGGACAGTAAAGATCAGCCCCAGCATTTT. As protein: CASSLGDSKDQPQHF.

The chain employs TRBV4-3 and TRBJ1-4; D gene ambiguous. This CDR3 has 15 residues. Germline CDR1 reads LGHNA; CDR2 reads YSLEER. V gave up 0 bases and J gave up 0 bases, with 5 bases separating them. The CDR3 DNA reads as TGCGCCAGCAGCCAAGATCGGTCAACTAATGAAAAACTGTTTTTT. Protein: CASSQDRSTNEKLFF.

The V call is TRBV20-1, the J call TRBJ2-3, with TRBD2 matching 8 bases. Germline-derived CDR1 and CDR2 are DFQATT and SNEGSKA (reference sequence). The length of the CDR3 is 14 residues. Germline trimming cut 2 bases from V and 6 bases from J; bases unmatched to any gene: 7. CDR3 in amino acids: CSARTSGRGDTQYF. DNA of the CDR3: TGCAGTGCTAGAACCAGCGGGAGAGGGGATACGCAGTATTTT.

This clonotype has more than one count but fewer than ten. DNA of the CDR3: TGTGCCAGCAGTACCGACAGGGGAAGTATTACTCCCATCTATGGCTACACCTTC. This gives the protein CASSTDRGSITPIYGYTF. J is TRBJ1-2 and V is TRBV12-3 or TRBV12-4; 8 bases fit TRBD1. V lost 5 bases and J lost 4; bases outside the gene matches: 18. The CDR3 has 18 residues.

This chain connects TRBV5-5 to TRBJ1-4; D call uncertain. Germline V CDR1 and CDR2: SGHKS, YYEKEE (reference sequence). Trimming removed 0 bases at V and 7 bases at J, with 10 bases between. The CDR3 spans 14 residues. CDR3 region: CASSLGGGGEKLFF. The CDR3 DNA follows: TGTGCCAGCAGCTTGGGGGGTGGCGGTGAAAAACTGTTTTTT.

This chain links TRBV5-4 with TRBJ2-1, with 9 bases that match TRBD2. J gave up 9 bases and V 4 bases, and 14 bases lay outside the gene matches. This CDR3 has 16 residues. Germline loops: CDR1 SGHNT, CDR2 YYREEE (reference sequence). CDR3 protein: CASSVQFSGGGGEQFF. The DNA for the CDR3 is TGTGCCAGCAGCGTGCAGTTTAGCGGGGGAGGGGGTGAGCAGTTCTTC.

The chain employs TRBV9 and TRBJ1-3, with a possible D match to TRBD1 (5 bases). The CDR3 loop spans 18 amino acids. Germline V lookup: CDR1 SGDLS, CDR2 YYNGEE. The V end lost 4 bases, the J end lost 4 bases, and 24 bases lay between the germline ends. This CDR3 reads CASSFREAEGLAGNTIYF. CDR3 nucleotides: TGTGCCAGCAGCTTCAGGGAGGCAGAAGGTTTAGCGGGAAACACCATATATTTT.

This chain connects TRBV7-3 to TRBJ2-1, with TRBD2 identical over 10 bases. The CDR3 spans 16 residues. V trimming: 3 bases; J trimming: 5 bases; junction bases outside the gene matches: 7. CDR1 is SGHTA, CDR2 FQGTGA, per germline. CDR3 residues: CASSFTSGRGNNEQFF. The CDR3 bases are TGTGCCAGCAGCTTTACAAGCGGGAGGGGCAACAATGAGCAGTTCTTC.

This clonotype was detected a few times. The genes are TRBV29-1 and TRBJ2-1, with 9 bases that match TRBD1. The V and J ends lost 3 bases and 7 bases, in that order; junction bases with no gene match: 10. Germline V gene sequence: CDR1 SQVTM, CDR2 ANQGSEA. This CDR3 comprises 15 residues. DNA for the CDR3: TGCAGCGTTGAGGCGGACCGGGACAGGGATAATGAGCAGTTCTTC. Translation: CSVEADRDRDNEQFF.

In this sample, this clonotype turned up many times. The chain has TRBV12-3 or TRBV12-4 and TRBJ1-1; perhaps TRBD1 as D (5 bases). The germline V and J ends were trimmed by 6 bases and 6 bases, with 14 bases remaining between them. The CDR3 spans 13 residues. CDR3: CASSHGGGSEAFF. CDR3 DNA sequence: TGTGCCAGCAGCCACGGGGGGGGGTCTGAAGCTTTCTTT.

This clonotype occurred a few times. The chain joins TRBV20-1 to TRBJ1-2, with D possibly TRBD1 on 5 matching bases. Germline lookup yields CDR1 DFQATT and CDR2 SNEGSKA (reference sequence). V was pared by 0 bases and J by 0 bases, with 20 bases between. There are 18 residues in the CDR3. The CDR3 region is CSARDLGGVVPTNYGYTF. CDR3 sequence (DNA): TGCAGTGCTAGAGATCTTGGGGGGGTGGTACCAACTAACTATGGCTACACCTTC.

V and J are TRBV11-2 and TRBJ2-1, with TRBD2 matching 12 bases. From germline, CDR1 is SGHAT and CDR2 FQNNGV. V was pared by 0 bases and J by 4 bases, with 4 bases of the junction left unmatched. The CDR3 spans 17 residues. The CDR3 is CASSLEWTSGIYNEQFF. CDR3 bases: TGTGCCAGCAGCTTAGAATGGACTAGCGGGATATACAATGAGCAGTTCTTC.

This clonotype was seen a handful of times. The chain is built from TRBV20-1 and TRBJ2-5; TRBD1 aligns across 7 bases. The CDR3 is 15 amino acids. CDR1 and CDR2 (germline): DFQATT, SNEGSKA (reference sequence). J was trimmed by 0 bases and V by 5 bases; bases with no gene match: 9. CDR3 DNA: TGCAGTGCTTTTGACAGGGACCTAAACCAAGAGACCCAGTACTTC. Translation: CSAFDRDLNQETQYF.

The V gene is TRBV7-9, the J gene TRBJ1-4; no clear D. V was cut by 4 bases and J by 7 bases, with 10 bases left in between. The germline gives CDR1 SEHNR, CDR2 FQNEAQ (reference sequence). The CDR3 is 13 amino acids. CDR3 loop: CASSSPPPEKLFF. The CDR3, as DNA: TGTGCCAGCAGCTCCCCTCCCCCTGAAAAACTGTTTTTT.

This clonotype has ten or more counts. V usage is TRBV5-1 and J usage is TRBJ2-7; D is ambiguous. V gave up 2 bases and J gave up 2 bases, with 11 bases separating them. In germline, CDR1 is SGHRS, CDR2 YFSETQ. The CDR3 runs to 14 residues. CDR3 in DNA: TGCGCCAGCAGCTTCGGCAATACTGCCTACGAGCAGTACTTC. Residues: CASSFGNTAYEQYF.

This clonotype was picked up many times. The chain carries TRBV4-1 and TRBJ1-1, with 10 bases aligning to TRBD1. Trimming removed 5 bases from V and 5 bases from J; junction bases left unmatched: 8. There are 15 residues in the CDR3. The germline V gene has CDR1 MGHRA and CDR2 YSYEKL. The CDR3 is CASSRGGQGRTEAFF. CDR3 nucleotide sequence: TGCGCCAGCAGCAGGGGGGGACAGGGGAGGACTGAAGCTTTCTTT.

This clonotype turned up a few times. The V call is TRBV20-1, the J call TRBJ2-5, with D perhaps being TRBD1 or TRBD2 (6 bases each). Per the germline V gene, CDR1 is DFQATT and CDR2 is SNEGSKA (reference sequence). V lost 6 bases and J lost 5, with 16 bases in between. CDR3 length equals 13 residues. CDR3 amino acids: CSARKGGVETQYF. The DNA for the CDR3 is TGCAGTGCGAGGAAGGGGGGAGTTGAGACCCAGTACTTC.